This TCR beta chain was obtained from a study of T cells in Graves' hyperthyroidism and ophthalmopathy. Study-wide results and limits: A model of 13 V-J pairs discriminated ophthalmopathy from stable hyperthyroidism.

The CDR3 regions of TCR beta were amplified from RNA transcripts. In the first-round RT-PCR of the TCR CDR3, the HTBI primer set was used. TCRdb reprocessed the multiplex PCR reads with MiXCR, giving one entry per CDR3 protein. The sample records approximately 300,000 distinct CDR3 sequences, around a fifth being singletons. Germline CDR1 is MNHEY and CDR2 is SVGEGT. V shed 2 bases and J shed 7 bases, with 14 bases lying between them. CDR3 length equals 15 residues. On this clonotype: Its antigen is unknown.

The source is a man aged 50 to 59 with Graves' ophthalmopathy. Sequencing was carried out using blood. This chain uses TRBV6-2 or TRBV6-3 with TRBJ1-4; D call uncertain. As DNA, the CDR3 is TGTGCCAGCAGTTACGCCCCGGGGATGCGTGAAAAACTGTTTTTT. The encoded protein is CASSYAPGMREKLFF.